One sample yielded the 6 T cell receptor beta chains listed below, sequenced in a study of T cells after yellow fever vaccination (dated by TCRdb to between 2018 and 2021). The treatment or condition tag for this specimen amounts to: live attenuated yellow fever vaccine strain. Library prep was done by 5' RACE. The instrument given in TCRdb is Illumina NovaSeq 6000. The public reads were run again by TCRdb, first through fastp at Q25 and then through MiXCR, and only productive beta chains were kept. Rows merge per CDR3 protein into single entries with the most common DNA and genes. The sample has 120,000 or so distinct CDR3 sequences on record, roughly 15% of them singletons. About 40% of the sample belongs to the ten largest clones. Sample: CD8+ T cells sorted from PBMCs, taken 5 days after the yellow fever booster vaccination. The source is a man between 18 and 35 years old who received the YFV17D yellow fever vaccine.

This clonotype was counted at least ten times. The rearrangement uses TRBV7-9 and TRBJ2-7, with no clear D. V was shortened by 4 bases and J by 0 bases, with 4 bases between the two germline ends. Germline V lookup: CDR1 SEHNR, CDR2 FQNEAQ (reference sequence). The CDR3 runs to 12 residues. The CDR3 DNA reads as TGTGCCAGCAGCTCCAGCTCCTACGAGCAGTACTTC. Residues: CASSSSSYEQYF. Full variable domain (remainder filled in from reference TRBV7-9 and TRBJ2-7): DTGVSQNPRHKITKRGQNVTFRCDPISEHNRLYWYRQTLGQGPEFLTYFQNEAQLEKSRLLSDRFSAERPKGSFSTLEIQRTEQGDSAMYLCASSSSSYEQYFGPGTRLTVT.

This clonotype was picked up a small number of times. V usage is TRBV7-8 and J usage is TRBJ2-2, with TRBD2 identical over 8 bases. The CDR3 is 16 amino acids. Germline values: CDR1 SGHVS, CDR2 FQNEAQ. Trimming removed 5 bases from V and 5 bases from J; junction bases left unmatched: 10. CDR3 in amino acids: CASSLTSGGITGELFF. The CDR3 nucleotides are TGTGCCAGCAGCCTGACCAGCGGGGGAATAACCGGGGAGCTGTTTTTT.

The chain has TRBV7-2 and TRBJ2-5; D might be TRBD1 or TRBD2, each matching 5 bases. Germline assignment: CDR1 SGHTA and CDR2 FQGNSA. The CDR3 is 14 amino acids. Trimming shortened V by 6 bases and J by 5 bases, and 16 bases separated the two germline ends. The chain's CDR3 is CASSQYGGTETQYF. The CDR3 DNA sequence: TGTGCCAGCAGTCAATATGGGGGAACCGAGACCCAGTACTTC.

The V call is TRBV29-1, the J call TRBJ2-7; D call uncertain. Germline V gene lookup returns CDR1 SQVTM and CDR2 ANQGSEA. The V gene lost 4 bases and the J gene lost 0 bases, with 7 bases spanning the gap. The CDR3 contains 12 residues. The CDR3 region is CSVGGSSYEQYF. Written as DNA, the CDR3 is TGCAGCGTTGGTGGTAGCTCCTACGAGCAGTACTTC.

This clonotype occurred a few times. The chain recombines TRBV4-1 with TRBJ2-7, with TRBD2 as a possible D gene (6 bases). This CDR3 comprises 16 residues. Trimming took off 0 bases at V and 3 bases at J, with 15 bases between the two ends. Germline V gene sequence: CDR1 MGHRA, CDR2 YSYEKL. DNA of the CDR3: TGCGCCAGCAGCCAAGAGGGACTCGGGGTGGACTACGAGCAGTACTTC. It translates to CASSQEGLGVDYEQYF.

This clonotype was detected a few times. The J gene is TRBJ2-2, the V gene TRBV12-3 or TRBV12-4, with D perhaps matching TRBD2 (5 bases). The CDR3 sequence is 13 residues long. V was cut by 7 bases and J by 3 bases, with 9 bases left in between. The CDR3 DNA reads as TGTGCCAGCAACGGGATACACACCGGGGAGCTGTTTTTT. It is translated as CASNGIHTGELFF.